The 25 T cell receptor beta chains in this list originate from one sample, sequenced in a study of beta chain features in type 1 diabetes. The study reverse transcribed the entire isolated RNA, so it sequenced expressed TCRB transcripts. The protocol was immunoSEQ multiplex PCR, while the TCRdb copy is restricted to in-frame clones and leaves out a portion. The sample yields some 180,000 clones, less than 15% seen once. Sequencing input: central memory CD4+ T cells from blood. The receptors stem from a woman between 18 and 29 years old in good health.

This clone appeared a few times. The chain carries TRBV9 and TRBJ2-2; 10 bases map to TRBD2. CDR1 SGDLS and CDR2 YYNGEE come from the germline V gene. The V segment lost 4 bases and the J segment 2 bases; nucleotides outside the gene matches: 5. The CDR3 length is 16 residues. The CDR3 bases are TGTGCCAGCAGCTATAGCGGGAGGCAAAACACCGGGGAGCTGTTTTTT. It codes for CASSYSGRQNTGELFF.

This clone was counted a few times. The chain couples TRBV18 to TRBJ1-1; D uncertain. Germline CDR1 is KGHSH and CDR2 is LQKENI. The CDR3 consists of 11 residues. V shed 1 base and J shed 6 bases, with 3 bases lying between them. Written as DNA, the CDR3 is TGTGCCAGCTCACCACTATCTGAAGCTTTCTTT. This codes for CASSPLSEAFF.

The rearrangement links TRBV5-8 to TRBJ2-5; 8 bases fit TRBD2. Per the germline V gene, CDR1 is SGHTS and CDR2 is YDEGEE. This CDR3 region has 14 residues. V gave up 2 bases and J gave up 5 bases; unmatched junction bases: 5. CDR3 nucleotides: TGTGCCAGCAGCTTTACACCGGGAGGGGAGACCCAGTACTTC. Its protein is CASSFTPGGETQYF.

This clone has only a few counts. This chain's CDR3 is CAWRKGGPQETQYF. In nucleotides, the CDR3 is TGTGCCTGGAGGAAAGGGGGCCCCCAAGAGACCCAGTACTTC. The chain links TRBV30 to TRBJ2-5; 7 positions match TRBD1. Per germline, CDR1 GTSNPN and CDR2 SVGIG (reference sequence). V lost 3 bases and J lost 1; bases outside the gene matches: 5. This CDR3 region has 14 residues.

The rearrangement uses TRBV6-6 and TRBJ1-5, with 8 bases matching TRBD1. This CDR3 has 15 amino acids. The germline CDR1 and CDR2 sequences are MNHNY and SVGAGI (reference sequence). V dropped 8 bases and J dropped 12; count of bases not matched to a gene: 18. The CDR3 DNA reads as TGTGCCAGCCAACATCAAGCCGCGGACAGGGCCAGCCAGCATTTT. It specifies CASQHQAADRASQHF.

The chain joins TRBV10-3 to TRBJ2-7; 9 positions agree with TRBD2. The CDR3 runs to 13 residues. Germline assignment: CDR1 ENHRY and CDR2 SYGVKD. V gave up 4 bases and J gave up 5 bases; unmatched junction bases: 3. CDR3 amino acids: CAISVAGVNEQYF. Written as DNA, the CDR3 is TGTGCCATCAGTGTAGCGGGAGTTAACGAGCAGTACTTC.

This clone occurred a few times. The chain recombines TRBV29-1 with TRBJ1-5, with a possible D match to TRBD1 (6 bases). Germline V gene sequence: CDR1 SQVTM, CDR2 ANQGSEA. With 6 bases removed from V and 6 bases from J, the gap between germline ends came to 12 bases. The CDR3 has 12 amino acids. The chain's CDR3 is CSVSGEGQPQHF. CDR3 DNA: TGCAGCGTGTCAGGGGAAGGTCAGCCCCAGCATTTT. Together with reference TRBV29-1 and TRBJ1-5, the CDR3 gives the full variable domain: SAVISQKPSRDICQRGTSLTIQCQVDSQVTMMFWYRQQPGQSLTLIATANQGSEATYESGFVIDKFPISRPNLTFSTLTVSNMSPEDSSIYLCSVSGEGQPQHFGDGTRLSIL.

The CDR3 DNA reads as TGTGCCAGTAGTATTGGTCTCGTCAGTGAGACCCAGTACTTC. Amino acid sequence: CASSIGLVSETQYF. The chain carries TRBV19 and TRBJ2-5, with unresolved D. CDR1 LNHDA and CDR2 SQIVND come from the germline V gene (reference sequence). V lost 3 bases to trimming and J lost 5 bases, with 13 bases between them. The CDR3 consists of 14 residues. Drawing the rest from reference TRBV19 and TRBJ2-5, the complete variable domain is DGGITQSPKYLFRKEGQNVTLSCEQNLNHDAMYWYRQDPGQGLRLIYYSQIVNDFQKGDIAEGYSVSREKKESFPLTVTSAQKNPTAFYLCASSIGLVSETQYFGPGTRLLVL.

This clone turned up a few times. The rearrangement links TRBV5-1 to TRBJ2-5; a weak D match, TRBD1 (6 bases). V gave up 5 bases and J gave up 5 bases, with 19 bases separating them. The CDR3 extends over 15 amino acids. The germline gives CDR1 SGHRS, CDR2 YFSETQ. The CDR3 protein is CASRQGLQGLETQYF. CDR3 DNA sequence: TGCGCCAGCAGACAAGGTCTACAGGGCCTCGAGACCCAGTACTTC.

CDR3 nucleotides: TGTGCCAGTAGTATTCTGACCCTACAGGTATCGAACACTGAAGCTTTCTTT. Residues: CASSILTLQVSNTEAFF. This chain connects TRBV19 to TRBJ1-1; maybe TRBD1 (5 bases). There are 17 residues in the CDR3. V dropped 3 bases and J dropped 1 base, with 18 bases sitting between them. CDR1 LNHDA and CDR2 SQIVND come from the germline V gene (reference sequence).

V usage is TRBV28 and J usage is TRBJ2-6; 9 bases match TRBD1. This CDR3 region has 18 residues. In germline, CDR1 is MDHEN, CDR2 SYDVKM. Trimming removed 3 bases from V and 2 bases from J; junction bases left unmatched: 8. The DNA of the CDR3 is TGTGCCAGCAGTTTGTCCGGGACAGGGAAACCTGGGGCCAACGTCCTGACTTTC. Its translation: CASSLSGTGKPGANVLTF.

V and J are TRBV30 and TRBJ2-7, with a possible D match to TRBD2 (5 bases). CDR1 is GTSNPN and CDR2 is SVGIG in the germline V gene (reference sequence). With 1 base removed from V and 3 bases from J, the gap between germline ends came to 25 bases. The CDR3 is 18 residues long. The CDR3 DNA reads TGTGCCTGGAGTGGAACATTCGAGGGTCGAAGTTCCTACTACGAGCAGTACTTC. Translating gives CAWSGTFEGRSSYYEQYF.

This clone was counted between two and nine times. V usage is TRBV5-1 and J usage is TRBJ2-1, with TRBD2 matching over 13 bases. CDR3 size: 19 residues. CDR1 is SGHRS and CDR2 is YFSETQ in the germline V gene. Trimming removed 0 bases from V and 5 bases from J; junction bases left unmatched: 11. The CDR3 region is CASSLAWGLAGSGDNEQFF. The CDR3 coding sequence is TGCGCCAGCAGCTTGGCCTGGGGACTAGCGGGATCGGGGGACAATGAGCAGTTCTTC.

The rearrangement uses TRBV5-1 and TRBJ2-7; 9 bases align to TRBD1. V shed 4 bases and J 4 bases; nucleotides not matched to a gene: 9. The germline V gene encodes CDR1 SGHRS and CDR2 YFSETQ. CDR3 length equals 15 residues. This CDR3 is CASSQPRGTGYEQYF. CDR3 nucleotides: TGCGCCAGCAGCCAACCCCGGGGGACAGGGTACGAGCAGTACTTC.

This clone has ten or more counts. This rearrangement joins TRBV14 to TRBJ1-4; the D is unclear. Trimming left V 3 bases short and J 4 bases short, with 9 bases between. The CDR3 runs 14 residues. Germline CDR1 and CDR2: SGHDN and FVKESK. The CDR3 sequence is CASSQRAVNEKLFF. CDR3 sequence (DNA): TGTGCCAGCAGCCAGAGGGCGGTTAATGAAAAACTGTTTTTT.

This clone was detected a few times. At the DNA level, this CDR3 is encoded by other sequences in the same sample as well. CDR3 amino acids: CASSGRDSYEQYF. CDR3 coding DNA: TGTGCCAGCAGCGGACGGGACTCCTACGAGCAGTACTTC. The chain links TRBV9 to TRBJ2-7; tentative D call: TRBD2 (5 bases). Germline V lookup: CDR1 SGDLS, CDR2 YYNGEE. The CDR3 is 13 residues long. The V and J ends lost 3 bases and 0 bases respectively, with 7 bases between them.

In this sample, this clone turned up a few times. The sample contains more than one DNA sequence encoding this CDR3. The V and J genes are TRBV6-5 and TRBJ1-2; the D is unclear. The germline CDR1 and CDR2 sequences are MNHEY and SVGAGI. V was pared by 3 bases and J by 7 bases, with 12 bases between. The CDR3 spans 13 residues. The CDR3 protein is CASSYEGGSGYTF. CDR3 DNA sequence: TGTGCCAGCAGTTATGAAGGCGGGTCTGGCTACACCTTC.

The chain joins TRBV7-2 to TRBJ1-2, with a tentative D call TRBD1 (5 bases). The CDR3 covers 14 residues. Germline V gene sequence: CDR1 SGHTA, CDR2 FQGNSA. Trimming removed 2 bases from V and 4 bases from J, with 11 bases in between. The CDR3 coding sequence is TGTGCCAGCAGCTTACCGGAGACAGTCTATGGCTACACCTTC. It translates to CASSLPETVYGYTF.

As DNA, the CDR3 is TGTGCCTGCAGGAGCGGGGGGACCTCCTACAATGAGCAGTTCTTC. Translated, it gives CACRSGGTSYNEQFF. The J gene is TRBJ2-1, the V gene TRBV30; 9 nucleotides align to TRBD2. V shed 6 bases, J shed 0 bases, and the junction held 6 bases outside the gene matches. Germline CDR1 reads GTSNPN; CDR2 reads SVGIG (reference sequence). The CDR3 runs 15 residues.

The chain couples TRBV19 to TRBJ1-5, with 7 bases fitting TRBD1. CDR3 length: 14 residues. Trimming at V came to 8 bases and at J to 3 bases, leaving 7 bases not matched to a gene. The germline V gene encodes CDR1 LNHDA and CDR2 SQIVND (reference sequence). The CDR3 loop reads CASGQGQLNQPQHF. CDR3 coding DNA: TGTGCCAGTGGCCAGGGACAGCTCAATCAGCCCCAGCATTTT.

The chain combines TRBV30 with TRBJ1-1, with D possibly matching TRBD1 (5 bases). CDR1 and CDR2 from the germline V gene are GTSNPN and SVGIG (reference sequence). The CDR3 has 15 residues. Trimming pared 1 base from V and 1 base from J, leaving 13 bases between. This CDR3 reads CAWSDWRGRNTEAFF. CDR3 nucleotide sequence: TGTGCCTGGAGTGATTGGCGGGGGAGGAACACTGAAGCTTTCTTT.

This clone appeared a few times. The chain carries TRBV28 and TRBJ2-5; 15 nucleotides match TRBD2. Trimming removed 6 bases from V and 2 bases from J; junction bases left unmatched: 4. CDR1 MDHEN and CDR2 SYDVKM come from the germline V gene. This CDR3 is 16 amino acids long. CDR3 bases: TGTGCCAGCAGGGACGGACTAGCGGGAGGGCAAGAGACCCAGTACTTC. Its translation is CASRDGLAGGQETQYF.

V usage is TRBV5-4 and J usage is TRBJ1-1; D may be TRBD1 (6 bases). The V gene's germline CDR1 is SGHNT and CDR2 YYREEE (reference sequence). This CDR3 is built from 15 residues. V was pared by 5 bases and J by 0 bases, with 14 bases between. The CDR3 nucleotides are TGTGCCAGCAGACTGGGAGGGACACTGAACACTGAAGCTTTCTTT. Translation gives CASRLGGTLNTEAFF.

The chain's CDR3 is CASSLVAGGLETQYF. As DNA, the CDR3 is TGTGCCAGCAGCTTAGTCGCAGGGGGGCTGGAGACCCAGTACTTC. The chain is built from TRBV7-2 and TRBJ2-5, with a possible D match to TRBD1 (7 bases). From germline, CDR1 is SGHTA and CDR2 FQGNSA. V dropped 1 base and J dropped 5 bases, with 14 bases sitting between them. This CDR3 region has 15 residues. Full variable domain (missing parts from reference TRBV7-2 and TRBJ2-5): GAGVSQSPSNKVTEKGKDVELRCDPISGHTALYWYRQSLGQGLEFLIYFQGNSAPDKSGLPSDRFSAERTGGSVSTLTIQRTQQEDSAVYLCASSLVAGGLETQYFGPGTRLLVL.

This clone has only a few counts. J is TRBJ2-5 and V is TRBV18; tentative D call: TRBD2 (5 bases). In germline, CDR1 is KGHSH, CDR2 LQKENI. CDR3 size: 14 residues. V lost 1 base and J lost 3, with 9 bases in between. The CDR3 DNA sequence: TGTGCCAGCTCACCACGGCTAGCAGAAGAGACCCAGTACTTC. Translated: CASSPRLAEETQYF.